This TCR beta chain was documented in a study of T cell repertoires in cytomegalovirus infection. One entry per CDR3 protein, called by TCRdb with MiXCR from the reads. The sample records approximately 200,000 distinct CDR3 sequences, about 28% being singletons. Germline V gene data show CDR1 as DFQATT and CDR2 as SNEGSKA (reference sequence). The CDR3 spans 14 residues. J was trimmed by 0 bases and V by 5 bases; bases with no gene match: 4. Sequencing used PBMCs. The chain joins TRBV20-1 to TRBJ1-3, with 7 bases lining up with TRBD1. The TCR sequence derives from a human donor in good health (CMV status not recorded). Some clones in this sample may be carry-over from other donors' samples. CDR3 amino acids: CSADRASSGNTIYF. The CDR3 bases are TGCAGTGCTGACAGGGCATCCTCTGGAAACACCATATATTTT.